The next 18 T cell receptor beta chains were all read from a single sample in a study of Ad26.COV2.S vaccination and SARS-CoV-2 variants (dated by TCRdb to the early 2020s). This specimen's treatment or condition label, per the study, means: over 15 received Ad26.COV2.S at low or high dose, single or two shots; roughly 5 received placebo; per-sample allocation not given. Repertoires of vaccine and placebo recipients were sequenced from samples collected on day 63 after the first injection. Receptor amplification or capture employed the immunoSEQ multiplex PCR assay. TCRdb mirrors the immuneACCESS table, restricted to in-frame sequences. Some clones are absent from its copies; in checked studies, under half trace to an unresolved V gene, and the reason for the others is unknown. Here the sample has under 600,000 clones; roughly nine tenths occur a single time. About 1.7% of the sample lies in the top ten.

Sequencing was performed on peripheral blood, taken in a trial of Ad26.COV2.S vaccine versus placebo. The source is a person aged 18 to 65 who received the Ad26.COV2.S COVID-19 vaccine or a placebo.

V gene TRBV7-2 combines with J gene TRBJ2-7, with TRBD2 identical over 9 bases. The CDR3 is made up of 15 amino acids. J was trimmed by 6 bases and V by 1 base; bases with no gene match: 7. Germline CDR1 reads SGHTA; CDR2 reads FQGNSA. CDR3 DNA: TGTGCCAGCAGCTTAGTTGCGGGAGGGTCTGGCGAGCAGTACTTC. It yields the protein CASSLVAGGSGEQYF.

The CDR3 reads CASSLVAGRAFTEAFF. The DNA of the CDR3 is TGCGCCAGCAGCTTGGTGGCAGGGAGGGCGTTCACTGAAGCTTTCTTT. The chain links TRBV5-1 to TRBJ1-1; the D gene is possibly TRBD1 (5 bases). There are 16 residues in the CDR3. Looked up from germline, CDR1 is SGHRS and CDR2 is YFSETQ. Trimming left V 0 bases short and J 4 bases short, with 16 bases between.

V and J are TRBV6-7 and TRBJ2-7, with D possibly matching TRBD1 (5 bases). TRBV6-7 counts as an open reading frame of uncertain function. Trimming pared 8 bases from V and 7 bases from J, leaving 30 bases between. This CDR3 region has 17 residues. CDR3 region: CASCYMPRKGIFTEQYF. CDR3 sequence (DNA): TGTGCCAGCTGCTATATGCCAAGAAAGGGGATCTTCACGGAGCAGTACTTC.

CDR3 protein: CASSRQGNQPQHF. In DNA form, the CDR3 reads TGTGCCAGCAGCAGACAGGGGAATCAGCCCCAGCATTTT. The chain couples TRBV7-2 to TRBJ1-5, with 8 bases identical to TRBD1. The J segment lost 4 bases and the V segment lost 5 bases, leaving 1 base of the junction unmatched. Germline V gene sequence: CDR1 SGHTA, CDR2 FQGNSA. This CDR3 region has 13 residues.

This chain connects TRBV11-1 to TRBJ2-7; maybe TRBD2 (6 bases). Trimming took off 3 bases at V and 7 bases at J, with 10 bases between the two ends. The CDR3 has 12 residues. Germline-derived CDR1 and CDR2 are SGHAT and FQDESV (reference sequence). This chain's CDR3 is CASSFGGDEQYF. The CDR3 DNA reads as TGTGCCAGCAGCTTTGGCGGGGATGAGCAGTACTTC.

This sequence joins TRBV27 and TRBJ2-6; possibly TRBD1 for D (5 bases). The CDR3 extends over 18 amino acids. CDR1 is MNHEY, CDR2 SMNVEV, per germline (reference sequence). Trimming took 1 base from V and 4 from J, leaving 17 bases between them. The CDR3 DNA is TGTGCCAGCAGTTTATTTGGGGCAGGGTTCGCCGGGGCCAACGTCCTGACTTTC. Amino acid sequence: CASSLFGAGFAGANVLTF.

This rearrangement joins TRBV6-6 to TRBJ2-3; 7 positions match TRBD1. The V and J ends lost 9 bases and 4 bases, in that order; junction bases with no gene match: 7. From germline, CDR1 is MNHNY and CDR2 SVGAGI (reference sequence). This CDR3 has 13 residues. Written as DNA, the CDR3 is TGTGCCAGTGCCCCAGGGACAGCAGATACGCAGTATTTT. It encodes CASAPGTADTQYF.

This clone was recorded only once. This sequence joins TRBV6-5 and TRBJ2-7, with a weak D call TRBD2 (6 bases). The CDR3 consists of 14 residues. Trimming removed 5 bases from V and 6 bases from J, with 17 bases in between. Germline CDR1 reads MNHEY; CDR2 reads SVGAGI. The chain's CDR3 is CASSIPGLGGEQYF. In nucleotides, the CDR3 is TGTGCCAGCAGTATCCCGGGCCTCGGGGGCGAGCAGTACTTC.

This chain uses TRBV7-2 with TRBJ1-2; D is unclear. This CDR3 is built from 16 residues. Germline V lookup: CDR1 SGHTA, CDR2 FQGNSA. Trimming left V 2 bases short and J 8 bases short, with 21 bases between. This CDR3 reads CASSLIPSSGSRGYTF. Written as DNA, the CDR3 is TGTGCCAGCAGCTTAATCCCCTCGTCGGGGTCTAGGGGCTACACCTTC.

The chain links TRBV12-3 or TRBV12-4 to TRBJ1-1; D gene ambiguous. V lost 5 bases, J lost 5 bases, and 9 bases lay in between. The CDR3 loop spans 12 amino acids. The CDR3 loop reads CASSKKGTEAFF. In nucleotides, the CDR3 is TGTGCCAGCAGTAAGAAGGGTACTGAAGCTTTCTTT.

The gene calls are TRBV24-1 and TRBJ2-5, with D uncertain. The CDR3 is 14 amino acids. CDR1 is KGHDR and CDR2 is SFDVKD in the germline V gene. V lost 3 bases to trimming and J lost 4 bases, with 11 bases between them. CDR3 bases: TGTGCCACCAGTGATCCACGGTGGGGAGAGACCCAGTACTTC. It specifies CATSDPRWGETQYF.

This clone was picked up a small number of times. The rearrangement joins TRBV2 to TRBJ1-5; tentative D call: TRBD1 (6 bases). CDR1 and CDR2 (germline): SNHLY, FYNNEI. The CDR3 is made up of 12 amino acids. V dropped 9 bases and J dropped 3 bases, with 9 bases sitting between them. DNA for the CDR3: TGTGCCAGTAACAGGGCCAATCAGCCCCAGCATTTT. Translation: CASNRANQPQHF.

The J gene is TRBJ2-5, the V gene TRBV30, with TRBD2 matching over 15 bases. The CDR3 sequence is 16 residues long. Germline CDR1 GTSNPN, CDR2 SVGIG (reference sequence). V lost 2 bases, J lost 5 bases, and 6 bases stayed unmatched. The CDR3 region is CAWSPGLAGGLETQYF. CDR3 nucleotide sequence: TGTGCCTGGAGTCCTGGACTAGCGGGAGGGCTGGAGACCCAGTACTTC.

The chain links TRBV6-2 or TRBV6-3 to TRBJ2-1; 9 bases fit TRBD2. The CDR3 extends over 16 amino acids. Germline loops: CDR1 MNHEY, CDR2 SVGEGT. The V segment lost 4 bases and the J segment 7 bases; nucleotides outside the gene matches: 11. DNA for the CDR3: TGTGCCAGCAGTTCAGGGCCGGGACTAGCTCAAAATGAGCAGTTCTTC. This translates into CASSSGPGLAQNEQFF.

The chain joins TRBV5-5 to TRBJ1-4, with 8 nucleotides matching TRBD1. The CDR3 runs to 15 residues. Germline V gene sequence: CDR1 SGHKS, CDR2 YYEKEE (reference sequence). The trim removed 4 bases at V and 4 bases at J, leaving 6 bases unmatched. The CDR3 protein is CASSARTGFNEKLFF. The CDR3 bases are TGTGCCAGCAGCGCAAGGACAGGGTTTAATGAAAAACTGTTTTTT.

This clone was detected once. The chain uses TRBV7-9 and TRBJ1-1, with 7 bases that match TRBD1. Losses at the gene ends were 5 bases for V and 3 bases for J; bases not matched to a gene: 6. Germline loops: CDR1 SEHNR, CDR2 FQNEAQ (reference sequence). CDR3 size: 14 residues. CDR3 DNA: TGTGCCAGCAGCCCTCGACAGGGACACACTGAAGCTTTCTTT. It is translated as CASSPRQGHTEAFF.

CDR3 bases: TGTGCCAGCAGTAGAGTGAGCGAGCAGTACTTC. Translation: CASSRVSEQYF. The chain carries TRBV6-5 and TRBJ2-7; D unclear. The CDR3 contains 11 residues. The V gene lost 5 bases and the J gene lost 6 bases, with 8 bases spanning the gap. Germline V gives CDR1 MNHEY, CDR2 SVGAGI.

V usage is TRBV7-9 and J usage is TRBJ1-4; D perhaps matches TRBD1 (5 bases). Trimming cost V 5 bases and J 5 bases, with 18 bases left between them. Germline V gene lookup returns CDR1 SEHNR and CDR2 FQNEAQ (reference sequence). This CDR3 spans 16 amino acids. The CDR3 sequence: CASSPRGERRNEKLFF. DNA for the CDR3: TGTGCCAGCAGCCCAAGGGGTGAACGGAGAAATGAAAAACTGTTTTTT.